The 24 T cell receptor beta chains below all came from one sample that was sequenced in a study of PD-L1 blockade in urothelial cancer. As to time point: pretreatment peripheral blood. The method was immunoSEQ multiplex PCR; TCRdb's version includes in-frame clones alone and lacks a portion of them. This sample yields 60,000 or so clones, of which roughly 79% are seen a single time; 2.5% to 3.5% belongs to the top ten. The starting material was PBMCs, obtained around atezolizumab (anti-PD-L1) treatment. The receptors were gathered from a man between 65 and 85 years old with urothelial cancer.

This clone was recorded only once. The gene calls are TRBV5-1 and TRBJ2-1, with TRBD1 as a possible D gene (5 bases). CDR3 length: 14 amino acids. V was shortened by 1 base and J by 2 bases, with 7 bases between the two germline ends. Germline loops: CDR1 SGHRS, CDR2 YFSETQ. The CDR3 region is CASSLLTAYNEQFF. DNA of the CDR3: TGCGCCAGCAGCTTGCTGACAGCCTACAATGAGCAGTTCTTC. The entire variable domain, with the rest obtained from reference TRBV5-1 and TRBJ2-1, is as follows: KAGVTQTPRYLIKTRGQQVTLSCSPISGHRSVSWYQQTPGQGLQFLFEYFSETQRNKGNFPGRFSGRQFSNSRSEMNVSTLELGDSALYLCASSLLTAYNEQFFGPGTRLTVL.

The V and J genes are TRBV5-1 and TRBJ2-2; TRBD1 agrees at 10 bases. After removal of 6 bases from V and 4 bases from J, the junction contained 3 bases not matched to a gene. The germline CDR1 and CDR2 sequences are SGHRS and YFSETQ. The length of the CDR3 is 14 residues. The chain's CDR3 is CASTWTGGTGELFF. The DNA of the CDR3 is TGCGCCAGCACTTGGACAGGGGGCACCGGGGAGCTGTTTTTT.

The chain recombines TRBV6-5 with TRBJ1-1; 7 bases fit TRBD1. Germline values: CDR1 MNHEY, CDR2 SVGAGI. After removal of 6 bases from V and 1 base from J, the junction contained 5 bases not matched to a gene. This CDR3 is built from 14 residues. The CDR3 DNA reads as TGTGCCAGCAGCCGACAGGGACCGAACACTGAAGCTTTCTTT. Translated, it gives CASSRQGPNTEAFF.

This clone turned up a few times. This chain connects TRBV5-4 to TRBJ2-1, with 11 bases identical to TRBD1. Germline V gene sequence: CDR1 SGHNT, CDR2 YYREEE (reference sequence). CDR3 size: 13 residues. V was pared by 4 bases and J by 10 bases, with 4 bases of the junction left unmatched. DNA of the CDR3: TGTGCCAGCAGCCTGGACAGGGGGCGGGAGCAGTTCTTC. It yields the protein CASSLDRGREQFF.

The V gene is TRBV7-3, the J gene TRBJ1-1; D might be TRBD1 (6 bases). CDR3 length: 14 residues. Germline CDR1 and CDR2: SGHTA and FQGTGA. Trimming shortened V by 5 bases and J by 1 base, and 11 bases separated the two germline ends. CDR3 sequence: CASSPGHSNTEAFF. The CDR3 bases are TGTGCCAGCAGCCCGGGACATTCGAACACTGAAGCTTTCTTT.

This clone has just one count. This chain joins TRBV18 and TRBJ2-1; TRBD2 might be the D (6 bases). Germline-derived CDR1 and CDR2 are KGHSH and LQKENI. V lost 0 bases, J lost 8 bases, and 23 bases lay in between. This CDR3 comprises 18 residues. Written as DNA, the CDR3 is TGTGCCAGCTCACCACCAGGGGACTCCCATAGGGGTATAGATGAGCAGTTCTTC. Translated: CASSPPGDSHRGIDEQFF.

For the CDR3, the DNA is TGTGCCAGCACCAGGGGGGCTAGCGGGTGGGGAGAGACCCAGTACTTC. Translation gives CASTRGASGWGETQYF. The chain uses TRBV25-1 and TRBJ2-5, with D tentatively TRBD2 (8 bases). The germline gives CDR1 MGHDK, CDR2 SYGVNS. V shed 7 bases and J shed 4 bases, with 22 bases lying between them. The CDR3 is 16 residues long.

This chain uses TRBV10-3 with TRBJ2-1; 8 bases match TRBD2. In germline, CDR1 is ENHRY, CDR2 SYGVKD. V gave up 3 bases and J gave up 4 bases; unmatched junction bases: 8. The CDR3 runs to 16 residues. The CDR3 reads CAISDGLAGLYNEQFF. The CDR3 DNA is TGTGCCATCAGTGACGGGCTAGCGGGTTTATACAATGAGCAGTTCTTC.

The genes are TRBV11-2 and TRBJ2-3; 7 bases map to TRBD2. The CDR3 spans 16 residues. V lost 5 bases, J lost 4 bases, and 12 bases stayed unmatched. The germline V gene has CDR1 SGHAT and CDR2 FQNNGV. This CDR3 reads CASSPTGGRFSDTQYF. CDR3 in DNA: TGTGCCAGCAGCCCCACTGGCGGGAGATTTTCAGATACGCAGTATTTT.

J is TRBJ2-6 and V is TRBV5-8, with 9 bases that match TRBD2. The CDR3 is 18 amino acids. Trimming cost V 3 bases and J 0 bases; bases outside gene matches: 7. The germline V gene has CDR1 SGHTS and CDR2 YDEGEE. The CDR3 DNA reads as TGTGCCAGCAGCTCCAAACTAGCGGGTCGCTCTGGGGCCAACGTCCTGACTTTC. Protein sequence: CASSSKLAGRSGANVLTF.

For the CDR3, the DNA is TGTGCCAGTAGTAGAAACAGGGGGGATAGCAATCAGCCCCAGCATTTT. Amino acids: CASSRNRGDSNQPQHF. The V and J genes are TRBV19 and TRBJ1-5; 8 positions match TRBD1. The CDR3 length is 16 residues. After removal of 4 bases from V and 0 bases from J, the junction contained 5 bases not matched to a gene. Germline CDR1 is LNHDA and CDR2 is SQIVND (reference sequence).

Only a few counts were recorded for this clone. V is TRBV4-1 and J is TRBJ2-7; 8 bases agree with TRBD2. V was clipped by 0 bases and J by 2 bases; unmatched bases: 9. There are 17 residues in the CDR3. The germline V gene encodes CDR1 MGHRA and CDR2 YSYEKL. Here the CDR3 DNA reads TGCGCCAGCAGCCAAGATCAGTCGCGGGGGGATACCTACGAGCAGTACTTC. Encoded protein: CASSQDQSRGDTYEQYF.

The chain carries TRBV10-2 and TRBJ1-3; perhaps TRBD1 as D (6 bases). Germline values: CDR1 WSHSY, CDR2 SAAADI. Trimming stripped 3 bases from V and 5 bases from J, with 11 bases between. The CDR3 totals 14 residues. The CDR3 loop reads CASSEQGVRNTIYF. In DNA form, the CDR3 reads TGCGCCAGCAGTGAACAGGGAGTCAGAAACACCATATATTTT.

The chain is built from TRBV7-9 and TRBJ2-7; D unresolved. Trimming took off 1 base at V and 3 bases at J, with 7 bases between the two ends. Germline values: CDR1 SEHNR, CDR2 FQNEAQ (reference sequence). The length of the CDR3 is 13 residues. CDR3 coding DNA: TGTGCCAGCAGCTTAGGAAGCTTCTACGAGCAGTACTTC. Amino acid sequence: CASSLGSFYEQYF.

The J gene is TRBJ1-5, the V gene TRBV23-1; 10 positions match TRBD1. TRBV23-1 is labeled an ORF, and its function is uncertain. CDR3 length: 16 residues. The V gene end was trimmed by 7 bases and the J gene end by 5 bases; junction bases not matched to a gene: 11. In DNA, the CDR3 is TGCGCCAGCAACTTTTCGACAGGGGGCGCGGATCAGCCCCAGCATTTT. The encoded protein is CASNFSTGGADQPQHF.

The chain uses TRBV7-9 and TRBJ2-7; 14 nucleotides match TRBD2. The CDR3 is 14 amino acids. Germline lookup yields CDR1 SEHNR and CDR2 FQNEAQ (reference sequence). V lost 5 bases, J lost 7 bases, and 4 bases stayed unmatched. The CDR3 nucleotides are TGTGCCAGCAGCATCAGACTAGCGGGAGGGGAGCAGTACTTC. Residues: CASSIRLAGGEQYF.

This clone appeared a single time. CDR3 sequence reads: CASLGAGETQYF. The CDR3 DNA sequence: TGTGCCAGCCTGGGAGCCGGAGAGACCCAGTACTTC. The rearrangement joins TRBV27 to TRBJ2-5; possible D gene TRBD2, 5 bases. The V gene lost 8 bases and the J gene lost 4 bases, with 11 bases spanning the gap. CDR3 length: 12 residues. Germline CDR1 reads MNHEY; CDR2 reads SMNVEV (reference sequence).

The rearrangement uses TRBV30 and TRBJ1-1, with 8 bases identical to TRBD1. The CDR3 extends over 15 amino acids. V shed 0 bases and J 3 bases; nucleotides not matched to a gene: 6. Germline V gene lookup returns CDR1 GTSNPN and CDR2 SVGIG (reference sequence). The CDR3 sequence is CAWSVLDRVHTEAFF. DNA of the CDR3: TGTGCCTGGAGTGTATTGGACAGGGTTCACACTGAAGCTTTCTTT.

This chain links TRBV7-3 with TRBJ2-1; D perhaps matches TRBD2 (6 bases). V dropped 1 base and J dropped 3 bases, with 13 bases sitting between them. This CDR3 is built from 16 residues. The germline CDR1 and CDR2 sequences are SGHTA and FQGTGA. CDR3 in amino acids: CASSLRGGANYNEQFF. CDR3 sequence (DNA): TGTGCCAGCAGCTTAAGGGGCGGGGCCAACTACAATGAGCAGTTCTTC. Complete variable domain (other parts from reference TRBV7-3 and TRBJ2-1): GAGVSQTPSNKVTEKGKYVELRCDPISGHTALYWYRQSLGQGPEFLIYFQGTGAADDSGLPNDRFFAVRPEGSVSTLKIQRTERGDSAVYLCASSLRGGANYNEQFFGPGTRLTVL.

This clone has more than one count but fewer than ten. J is TRBJ2-2 and V is TRBV29-1, with D maybe TRBD2 (7 bases). Germline V gene sequence: CDR1 SQVTM, CDR2 ANQGSEA. This CDR3 comprises 14 residues. V shed 7 bases and J shed 4 bases, with 16 bases lying between them. CDR3 sequence (DNA): TGCAGCGCCGGGGGCGGGAGAGCCACCGGGGAGCTGTTTTTT. Its translation is CSAGGGRATGELFF.

The chain links TRBV6-4 to TRBJ2-3, with 9 bases identical to TRBD2. This CDR3 region has 17 residues. V lost 3 bases to trimming and J lost 1 base; unmatched junction nucleotides: 8. Germline values: CDR1 MRHNA, CDR2 SNTAGT. CDR3 sequence reads: CASSELGIAGGTDTQYF. CDR3 DNA: TGTGCCAGCAGTGAACTCGGCATAGCGGGGGGCACAGATACGCAGTATTTT.

The rearrangement joins TRBV12-5 to TRBJ2-7, with 8 nucleotides matching TRBD2. V lost 7 bases to trimming and J lost 3 bases; unmatched junction nucleotides: 8. Germline lookup yields CDR1 LGHNT and CDR2 FRNRAP. The CDR3 has 14 amino acids. Here the CDR3 DNA reads TGTGCTAGTGCCCCTAGCGGGTCTTACTACGAGCAGTACTTC. It specifies CASAPSGSYYEQYF.

The chain uses TRBV30 and TRBJ2-1; 13 nucleotides line up with TRBD2. CDR1 is GTSNPN, CDR2 SVGIG, per germline (reference sequence). V was clipped by 2 bases and J by 8 bases; unmatched bases: 3. CDR3 length: 14 residues. CDR3 sequence (DNA): TGTGCCTGGAGTAGAACTAGCGGGAGGGATGAGCAGTTCTTC. It is translated as CAWSRTSGRDEQFF.

J is TRBJ2-5 and V is TRBV6-6; 8 nucleotides match TRBD2. Looked up from germline, CDR1 is MNHNY and CDR2 is SVGAGI (reference sequence). With V trimmed by 6 bases and J by 4 bases, 10 bases remained unmatched. This CDR3 has 15 amino acids. DNA for the CDR3: TGTGCCAGCAGGCTCCCTGGACTAGCTGGAGAGACCCAGTACTTC. It encodes CASRLPGLAGETQYF.